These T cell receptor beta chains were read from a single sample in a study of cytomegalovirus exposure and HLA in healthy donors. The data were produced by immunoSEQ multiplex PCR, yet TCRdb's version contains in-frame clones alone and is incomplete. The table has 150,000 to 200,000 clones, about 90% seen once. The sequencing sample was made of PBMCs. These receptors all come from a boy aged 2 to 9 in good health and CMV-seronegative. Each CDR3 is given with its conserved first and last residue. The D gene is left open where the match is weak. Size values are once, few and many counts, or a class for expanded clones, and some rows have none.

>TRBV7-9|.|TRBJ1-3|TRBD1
TGTGCCAGCAGCCCATACAGGGGGGCTGGAAACACCATATATTTT
CASSPYRGAGNTIYF
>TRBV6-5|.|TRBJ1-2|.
TGTGCCAGTTACAGGGTAGCGCGGGGCTACACCTTC
CASYRVARGYTF
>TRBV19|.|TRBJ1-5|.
TGTGCCAGTACCTGGAAGGGGCCCTTAAGCAATCAGCCCCAGCATTTT
CASTWKGPLSNQPQHF
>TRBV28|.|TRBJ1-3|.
TGTGCCAGCAATAGGAGAGGCTCTGGAAACACCATATATTTT
CASNRRGSGNTIYF
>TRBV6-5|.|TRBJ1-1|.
TGTGCCAGCAGTCCTGCCCACTCGAACACTGAAGCTTTCTTT
CASSPAHSNTEAFF
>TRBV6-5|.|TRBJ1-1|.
TGTGCCAGCAGTTACGGGGAGACTGAAGCTTTCTTT
CASSYGETEAFF
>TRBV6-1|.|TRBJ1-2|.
TGTGCCAGCAGTGAAGCGCTAGGACAGCGCTATGGCTACACCTTC
CASSEALGQRYGYTF
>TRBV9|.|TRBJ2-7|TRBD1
TGTGCCAGCAGCCGCGGACAGGGAGTCTACGAGCAGTACTTC
CASSRGQGVYEQYF
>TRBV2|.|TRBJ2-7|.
TGTGCCAGCACTCTCAGGATGACCTACGAGCAGTACTTC
CASTLRMTYEQYF
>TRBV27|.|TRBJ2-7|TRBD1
TGTGCCAGCAGACTGTGGGACAGGTTATCCTACGAGCAGTACTTC
CASRLWDRLSYEQYF
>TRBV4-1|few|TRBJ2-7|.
TGCGCCAGCAGCCAAGAGTCGGCCGGCCTAGTCGACGAGCAGTACTTC
CASSQESAGLVDEQYF
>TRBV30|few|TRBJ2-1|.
TGTGCCTGGAGTGTACCTAGTTTACCCTACAATGAGCAGTTCTTC
CAWSVPSLPYNEQFF
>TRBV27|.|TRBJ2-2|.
TGTGCCAGCAGTTTATCCACAGTGGGGGGGAACACCGGGGAGCTGTTTTTT
CASSLSTVGGNTGELFF
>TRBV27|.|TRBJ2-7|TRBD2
TGTGCCAGCAGTCCTCGACTAGCGGGGGGGCCCGGCGAGCAGTACTTC
CASSPRLAGGPGEQYF
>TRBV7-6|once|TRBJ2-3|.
TGTGCCAGCAGCTTAGGGCGGGGAGGCCTCGCCACAGATACGCAGTATTTT
CASSLGRGGLATDTQYF
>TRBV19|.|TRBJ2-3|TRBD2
TGTGCCAGTAGTCCGGGGGTCGGTTATAGCGGGGCCGCAGATACGCAGTATTTT
CASSPGVGYSGAADTQYF
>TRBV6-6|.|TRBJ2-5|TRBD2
TGTGCCAGCAGGCTAGCGGGAGGGGAAGAGACCCAGTACTTC
CASRLAGGEETQYF
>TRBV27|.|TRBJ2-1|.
TGTGCCAGCCTTAAACCGGGGTTCTACAATGAGCAGTTCTTC
CASLKPGFYNEQFF
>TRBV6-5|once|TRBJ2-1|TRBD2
TGTGCCAGCCAGCGGGGAACCTCCTACAATGAGCAGTTCTTC
CASQRGTSYNEQFF
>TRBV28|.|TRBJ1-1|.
TGTGCCAGCAGTTTGGTTGCAGTTATGAACACTGAAGCTTTCTTT
CASSLVAVMNTEAFF
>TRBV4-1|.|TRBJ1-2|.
TGCGCCAGCAGCCAAGATCGGGGAGATTATGGCTACACCTTC
CASSQDRGDYGYTF
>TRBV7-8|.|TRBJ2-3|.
TGTGCCAGCGAATTGGAGGGGCCACGCTTGACAGATACGCAGTATTTT
CASELEGPRLTDTQYF
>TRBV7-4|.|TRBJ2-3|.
TGTGCCAGCAGCTTAGAACAGGGAAGCACAGATACGCAGTATTTT
CASSLEQGSTDTQYF
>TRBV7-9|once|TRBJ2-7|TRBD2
TGTGCCAGCAGCCGACTAGCGGGAGAAGTCGACGAGCAGTACTTC
CASSRLAGEVDEQYF
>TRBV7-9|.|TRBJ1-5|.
TGTGCCAGCAGCGCTAGTGCTCAGCCCCAGCATTTT
CASSASAQPQHF
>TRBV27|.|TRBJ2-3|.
TGTGCCAGCAGTCCCAACCAGGGGACGTACCGCACAGATACGCAGTATTTT
CASSPNQGTYRTDTQYF
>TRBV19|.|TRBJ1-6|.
TGTGCCAGTAGCCCAGTGAAAAATTCACCCCTCCACTTT
CASSPVKNSPLHF
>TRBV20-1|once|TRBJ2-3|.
TGCAGTCCGGTAACAGATACGCAGTATTTT
CSPVTDTQYF
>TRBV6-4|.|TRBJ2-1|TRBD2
TGTGCCAGCAGCTTACAAGCGGGGATGACCTACAATGAGCAGTTCTTC
CASSLQAGMTYNEQFF
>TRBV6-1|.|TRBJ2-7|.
TGTGCCAGCAGTGATTCCGGGGGAGCCTACGAGCAGTACTTC
CASSDSGGAYEQYF
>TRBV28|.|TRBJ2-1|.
TGTGCCAGCAGGGAACAGGGGGGGAATGAGCAGTTCTTC
CASREQGGNEQFF
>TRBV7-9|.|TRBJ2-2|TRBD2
TGTTCCAGCAGCTTTCGAGCGGGAGGGCCGAACACCGGGGAGCTGTTTTTT
CSSSFRAGGPNTGELFF
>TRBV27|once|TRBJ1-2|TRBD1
TGTGCCAGCAGTTCCCTTGACAGGGGTCATGGCTACACCTTC
CASSSLDRGHGYTF
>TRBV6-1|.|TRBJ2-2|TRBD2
TGTGCCAGCAGTGTGAACAGCGGGGGGCCGAACACCGGGGAGCTGTTTTTT
CASSVNSGGPNTGELFF
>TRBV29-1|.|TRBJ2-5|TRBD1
TGCAGCGCCGCAGGACAGGGACCAAACCAAGAGACCCAGTACTTC
CSAAGQGPNQETQYF
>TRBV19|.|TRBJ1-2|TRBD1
TGTGCCGTGGGGACAGGTCACTATGGCTACACCTTC
CAVGTGHYGYTF
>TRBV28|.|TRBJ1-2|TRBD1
TGTGCCAGCAGTTGGACAGGGGTGGACTATGGCTACACCTTC
CASSWTGVDYGYTF
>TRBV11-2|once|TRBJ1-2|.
TGTGCCAGCAGCCAACTCGGGGACTATGGCTACACCTTC
CASSQLGDYGYTF
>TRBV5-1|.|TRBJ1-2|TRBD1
TGCGCCAGCAGCCCAACAGGGGGCAACTATGGCTACACCTTC
CASSPTGGNYGYTF
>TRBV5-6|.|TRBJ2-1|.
TGTGCCAGCAGCTCTCTACTGAGCTCCTACAATGAGCAGTTCTTC
CASSSLLSSYNEQFF
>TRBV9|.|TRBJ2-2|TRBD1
TGTGCCAGCAGCGCGGGGACAGGGAGTTTAGCGTCCGGGGAGCTGTTTTTT
CASSAGTGSLASGELFF
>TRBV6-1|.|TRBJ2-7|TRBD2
TGTGCCAGCAGTGAAGCTGGCCCACTAGCGCCCGAGCAGTACTTC
CASSEAGPLAPEQYF